This T cell receptor (beta chain) was recorded in a study of blood T cell repertoires in COVID-19. Study-level information: Italy, Spain and the United States were the sources of the convalescent and acute COVID-19 samples. T cells, B-cell-depleted T cells, or PBMCs supplied cDNA or gDNA.

Original analysis: Amplification with reference gene primers provided the estimates of nucleated cell counts. TCRdb's table, derived via immunoSEQ multiplex PCR, lists solely in-frame clones and lacks some. Clone size and the V and J calls come from that table; the DNA yielded D and trimming. This sample carries 210,000 or so clones, approximately 82% of them seen once, and the ten largest clones take over 9.5%. The germline gives CDR1 LNHDA, CDR2 SQIVND (reference sequence). The length of the CDR3 is 17 residues. Trimming stripped 2 bases from V and 5 bases from J, with 19 bases between. Sequenced: peripheral blood. The origin of this receptor is a woman in her 40s with acute or convalescent COVID-19. V gene TRBV19 combines with J gene TRBJ1-5, with D possibly TRBD1 on 6 matching bases. The CDR3 region is CASSIRSGAVVDQPQHF. Written as DNA, the CDR3 is TGTGCCAGTAGTATACGTTCAGGGGCCGTAGTGGATCAGCCCCAGCATTTT.